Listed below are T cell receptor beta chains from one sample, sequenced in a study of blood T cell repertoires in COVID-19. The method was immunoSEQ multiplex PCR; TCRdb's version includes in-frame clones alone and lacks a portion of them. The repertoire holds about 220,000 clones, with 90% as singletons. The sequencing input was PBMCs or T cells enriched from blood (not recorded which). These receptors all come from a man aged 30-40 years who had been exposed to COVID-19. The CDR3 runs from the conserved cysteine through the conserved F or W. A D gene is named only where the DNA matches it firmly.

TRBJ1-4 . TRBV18 CASSLGIQNNEKLFF
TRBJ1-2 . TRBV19 CASSIVVAESYGYTF
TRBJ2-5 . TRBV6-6 CASKRVPQETQYF
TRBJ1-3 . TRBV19 CASSIPLGVNSGNTIYF
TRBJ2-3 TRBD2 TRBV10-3 CATGTSETDTQYF
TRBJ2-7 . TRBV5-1 CASSLYYYEQYF
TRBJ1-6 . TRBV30 CAWSRGAYNSPLHF
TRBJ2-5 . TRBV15 CATSRVTGWETQYF
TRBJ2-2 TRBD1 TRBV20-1 CSASLVPRHSGTGDWNTGELFF
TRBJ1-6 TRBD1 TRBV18 CASSQEGQGNTPLHF
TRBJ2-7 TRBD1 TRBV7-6 CASSYGQGEQYF
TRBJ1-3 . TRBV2 CASSEALTGQILYLSGNTIYF
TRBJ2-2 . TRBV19 CASTPSGSSPGELFF
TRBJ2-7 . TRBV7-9 CASSDGTVYPYEQYF
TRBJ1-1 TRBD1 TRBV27 CASRNDRAWDTFF
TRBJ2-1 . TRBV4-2 CASSPDSTSYNEQFF
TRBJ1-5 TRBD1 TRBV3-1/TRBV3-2 CASSHRGGNQPQHF
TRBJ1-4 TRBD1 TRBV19 CASSRDRDGEKLFF
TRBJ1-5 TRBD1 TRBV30 CAWSRDSDQPQHF
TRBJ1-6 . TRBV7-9 CASSLLAVNSPLHF
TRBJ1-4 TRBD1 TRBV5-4 CASSQDRDREKLFF
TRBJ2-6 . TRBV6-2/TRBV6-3 CASSYVLSGANVLTF
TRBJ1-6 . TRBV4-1 CASSLIRTGTRLYNSPLHF
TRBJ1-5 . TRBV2 CASSEQINQPQHF
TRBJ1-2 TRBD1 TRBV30 CAWGSDRGHGYTF
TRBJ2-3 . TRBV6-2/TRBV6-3 CASSYAGFTDTQYF
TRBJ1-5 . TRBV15 CATSSWQNNQPQHF
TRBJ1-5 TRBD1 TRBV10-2 CASSELDRGNNQPQHF
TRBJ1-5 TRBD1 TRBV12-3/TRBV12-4 CASSQGADQPQHF
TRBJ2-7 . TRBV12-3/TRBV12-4 CASSFTVTYEQYF
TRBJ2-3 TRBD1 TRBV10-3 CAARDREMDTQYF
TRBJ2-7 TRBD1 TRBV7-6 CASSSTGGNYEQYF
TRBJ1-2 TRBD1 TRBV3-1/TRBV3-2 CASSRLGQGYGYTF
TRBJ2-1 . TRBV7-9 CASSFRPLRGPPLNNEQFF
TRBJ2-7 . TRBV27 CASSLAIGQRYEQYF
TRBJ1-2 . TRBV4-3 CASSQGVRSGEGYTF
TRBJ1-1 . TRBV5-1 CASSYQANTEAFF
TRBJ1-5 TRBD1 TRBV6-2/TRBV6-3 CASSRDRGGYSNQPQHF
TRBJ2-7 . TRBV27 CASSLTTGSYEQYF
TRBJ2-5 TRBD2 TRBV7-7 CASSRGLAGSQETQYF
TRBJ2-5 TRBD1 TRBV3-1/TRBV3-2 CASSQPYGQGKETQYF
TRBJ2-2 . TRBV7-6 CASSLVQGFAGELFF
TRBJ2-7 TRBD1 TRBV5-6 CASSRDRGSEQYF
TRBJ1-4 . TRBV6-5 CASSDQGLTNEKLFF
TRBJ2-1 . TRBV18 CASSPTDNEQFF